A selection of T cell receptor beta chains follows, all from one sample in a study of cytomegalovirus exposure and HLA in healthy donors. Sequencing was performed with immunoSEQ multiplex PCR; in TCRdb, only in-frame clones are kept and a portion is missing. The sample includes under 150,000 clones, 75% to 85% of them seen just once. Sequencing input: PBMCs. All receptors come from a man aged 45 to 65 in good health and CMV-seronegative. Each CDR3 is given with its conserved first and last residue. A D gene is named only where the DNA matches it firmly. A row's size may be missing; if present it is once, few, many or a size class.

v_call,d_call,j_call,clone_size,cdr3_length,cdr3_aa,cdr3_nt
TRBV28,TRBD1,TRBJ2-2,-,15,CASRSGQGISGELFF,TGTGCCAGCAGGTCGGGACAGGGTATATCCGGGGAGCTGTTTTTT
TRBV20-1,-,TRBJ2-3,-,11,CSAKQGDTQYF,TGCAGTGCTAAGCAGGGAGATACGCAGTATTTT
TRBV5-4,TRBD2,TRBJ2-3,-,16,CASSLAGSGGGDTQYF,TGTGCCAGCAGCTTGGCCGGATCGGGAGGAGGGGATACGCAGTATTTT
TRBV7-2,TRBD1,TRBJ1-5,-,15,CASSLTGFSNQPQHF,TGTGCCAGCAGCTTGACAGGGTTTAGCAATCAGCCCCAGCATTTT
TRBV7-9,TRBD1,TRBJ2-1,-,15,CASSGGTELYNEQFF,TGTGCCAGCAGCGGTGGGACAGAACTCTACAATGAGCAGTTCTTC
TRBV9,TRBD1,TRBJ2-2,-,16,CASSVSAGGNTGELFF,TGTGCCAGCAGCGTGAGCGCAGGGGGCAACACCGGGGAGCTGTTTTTT
TRBV19,TRBD1,TRBJ1-5,-,15,CASTTGGLRNQPQHF,TGTGCCAGTACTACAGGGGGGTTGCGGAATCAGCCCCAGCATTTT
TRBV28,-,TRBJ1-6,-,11,CATRGNSPLHF,TGTGCCACCCGGGGAAATTCACCCCTCCACTTT
TRBV6-5,-,TRBJ1-1,-,16,CASSYSGAGRNTEAFF,TGTGCCAGCAGTTACTCGGGGGCAGGGAGGAACACTGAAGCTTTCTTT
TRBV28,-,TRBJ1-6,-,14,CASSKIRENSPLHF,TGTGCCAGCAGTAAAATCAGGGAAAATTCACCCCTCCACTTT
TRBV5-1,TRBD2,TRBJ2-1,-,16,CASSLLLAGGPSEQFF,TGCGCCAGCAGCCTTCTACTAGCGGGGGGGCCCAGTGAGCAGTTCTTC
TRBV28,-,TRBJ1-1,-,13,CASSSTGNTEAFF,TGTGCCAGCAGTTCTACAGGGAACACTGAAGCTTTCTTT
TRBV9,-,TRBJ2-1,once,13,CASSPWGGPEQFF,TGTGCCAGCAGCCCGTGGGGCGGCCCTGAGCAGTTCTTC
TRBV30,TRBD1,TRBJ1-4,-,14,CAWDRQGIDEKLFF,TGTGCCTGGGACAGACAGGGAATTGATGAAAAACTGTTTTTT
TRBV9,-,TRBJ2-7,-,16,CASSVGRRAAVEEQYF,TGTGCCAGCAGCGTAGGTAGGCGGGCCGCGGTTGAAGAGCAGTACTTC